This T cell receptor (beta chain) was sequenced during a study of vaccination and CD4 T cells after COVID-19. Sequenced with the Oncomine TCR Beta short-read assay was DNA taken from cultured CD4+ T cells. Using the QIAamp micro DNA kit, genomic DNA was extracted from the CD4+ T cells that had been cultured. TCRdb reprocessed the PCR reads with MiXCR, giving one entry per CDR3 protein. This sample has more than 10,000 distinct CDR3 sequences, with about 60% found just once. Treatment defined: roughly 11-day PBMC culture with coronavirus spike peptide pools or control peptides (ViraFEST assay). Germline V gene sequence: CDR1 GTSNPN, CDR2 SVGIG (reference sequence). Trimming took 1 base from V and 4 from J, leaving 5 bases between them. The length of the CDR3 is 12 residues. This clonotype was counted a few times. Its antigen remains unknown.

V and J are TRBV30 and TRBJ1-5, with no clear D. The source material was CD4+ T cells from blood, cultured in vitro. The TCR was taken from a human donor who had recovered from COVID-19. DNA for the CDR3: TGTGCCTGGAGTGGCATGAATCAGCCCCAGCATTTT. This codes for CAWSGMNQPQHF.